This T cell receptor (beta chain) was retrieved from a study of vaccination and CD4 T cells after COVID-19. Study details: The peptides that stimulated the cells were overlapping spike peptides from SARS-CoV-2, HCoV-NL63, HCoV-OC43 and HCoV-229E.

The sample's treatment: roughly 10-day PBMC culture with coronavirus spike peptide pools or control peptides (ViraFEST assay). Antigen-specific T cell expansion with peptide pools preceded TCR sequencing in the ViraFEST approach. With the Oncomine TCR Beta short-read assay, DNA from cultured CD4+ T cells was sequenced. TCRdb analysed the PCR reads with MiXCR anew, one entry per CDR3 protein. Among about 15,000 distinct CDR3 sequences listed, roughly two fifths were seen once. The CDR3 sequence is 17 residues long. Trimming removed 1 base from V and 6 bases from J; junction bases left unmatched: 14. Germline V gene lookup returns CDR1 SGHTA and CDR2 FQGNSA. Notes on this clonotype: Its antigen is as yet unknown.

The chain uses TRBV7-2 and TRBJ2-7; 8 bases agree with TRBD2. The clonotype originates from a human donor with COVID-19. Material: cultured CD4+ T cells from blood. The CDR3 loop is CASSLGRGGRIIVEQYF. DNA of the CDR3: TGTGCCAGCAGCTTAGGACGGGGGGGCAGGATCATTGTCGAGCAGTACTTC.